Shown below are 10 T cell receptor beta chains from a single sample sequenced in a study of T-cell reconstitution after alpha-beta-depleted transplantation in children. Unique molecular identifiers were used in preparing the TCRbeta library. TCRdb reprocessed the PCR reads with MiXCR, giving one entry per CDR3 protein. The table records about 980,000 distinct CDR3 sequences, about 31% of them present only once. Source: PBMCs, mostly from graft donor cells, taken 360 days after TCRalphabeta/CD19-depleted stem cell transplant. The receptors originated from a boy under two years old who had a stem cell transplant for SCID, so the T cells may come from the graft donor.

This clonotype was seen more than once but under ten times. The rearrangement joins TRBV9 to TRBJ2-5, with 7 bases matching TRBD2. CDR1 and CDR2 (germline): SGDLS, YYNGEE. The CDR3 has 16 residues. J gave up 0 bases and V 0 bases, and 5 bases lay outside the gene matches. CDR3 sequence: CASSVGGSPYQETQYF. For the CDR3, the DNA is TGTGCCAGCAGCGTAGGCGGGAGTCCGTACCAAGAGACCCAGTACTTC.

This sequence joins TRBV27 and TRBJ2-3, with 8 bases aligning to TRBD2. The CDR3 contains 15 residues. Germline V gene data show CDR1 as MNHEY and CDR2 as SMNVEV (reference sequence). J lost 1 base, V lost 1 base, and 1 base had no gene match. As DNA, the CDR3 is TGTGCCAGCAGTTTATGGGGACTAGGCACAGATACGCAGTATTTT. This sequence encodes CASSLWGLGTDTQYF.

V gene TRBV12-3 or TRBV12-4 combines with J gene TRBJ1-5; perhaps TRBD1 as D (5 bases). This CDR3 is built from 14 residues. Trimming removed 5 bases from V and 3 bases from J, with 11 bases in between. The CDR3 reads CASSGIGANQPQHF. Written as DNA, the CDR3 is TGTGCCAGCAGTGGCATAGGGGCCAATCAGCCCCAGCATTTT.

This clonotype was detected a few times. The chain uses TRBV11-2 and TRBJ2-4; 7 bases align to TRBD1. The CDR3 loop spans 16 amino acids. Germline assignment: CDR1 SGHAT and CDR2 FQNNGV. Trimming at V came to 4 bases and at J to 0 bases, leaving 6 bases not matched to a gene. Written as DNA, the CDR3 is TGTGCCAGCAGCTCGTACAGGGGTGTAGCCAAAAACATTCAGTACTTC. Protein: CASSSYRGVAKNIQYF.

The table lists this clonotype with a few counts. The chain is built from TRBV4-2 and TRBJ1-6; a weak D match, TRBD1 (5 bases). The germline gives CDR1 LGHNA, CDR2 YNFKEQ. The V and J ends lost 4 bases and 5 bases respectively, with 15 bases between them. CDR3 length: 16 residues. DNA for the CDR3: TGTGCCAGCAGCCCCGTAGGGGCCGGGGATAATTCACCCCTCCACTTT. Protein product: CASSPVGAGDNSPLHF.

In DNA form, the CDR3 reads TGTGCCAGCAGTCTACCACAGGGCACGAACACCGGGGAGCTGTTTTTT. Residues: CASSLPQGTNTGELFF. V gene TRBV12-3 or TRBV12-4 combines with J gene TRBJ2-2; the D gene is possibly TRBD1 (6 bases). The CDR3 has 16 amino acids. The V end lost 5 bases, the J end lost 0 bases, and 13 bases lay between the germline ends.

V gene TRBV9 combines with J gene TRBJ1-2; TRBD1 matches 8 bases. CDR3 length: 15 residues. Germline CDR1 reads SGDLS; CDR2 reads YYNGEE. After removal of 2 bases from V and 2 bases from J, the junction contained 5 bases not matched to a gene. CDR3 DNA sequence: TGTGCCAGCAGCGTTTCAGGGGGCGTGAACTATGGCTACACCTTC. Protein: CASSVSGGVNYGYTF.

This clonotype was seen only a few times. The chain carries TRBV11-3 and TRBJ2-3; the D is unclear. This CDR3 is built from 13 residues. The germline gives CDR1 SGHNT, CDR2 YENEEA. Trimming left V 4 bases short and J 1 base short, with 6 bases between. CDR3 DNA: TGTGCCAGCAGCTCGGTGGGCACAGATACGCAGTATTTT. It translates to CASSSVGTDTQYF.

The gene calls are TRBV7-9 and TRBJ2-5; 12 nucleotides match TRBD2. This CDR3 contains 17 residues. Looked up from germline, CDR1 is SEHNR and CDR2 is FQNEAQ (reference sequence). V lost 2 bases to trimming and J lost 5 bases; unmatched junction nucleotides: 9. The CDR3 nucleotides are TGTGCCAGCAGCTTAATACCTAGCGGGGGGGCAGTGGAGACCCAGTACTTC. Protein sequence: CASSLIPSGGAVETQYF.

The CDR3 sequence is CASSPMPQGTGDEQFF. CDR3 in DNA: TGTGCCAGCAGCCCTATGCCTCAGGGGACGGGGGATGAGCAGTTCTTC. The chain has TRBV12-3 or TRBV12-4 and TRBJ2-1; D is tentatively TRBD1 or TRBD2 (6 bases each). The CDR3 sequence is 16 residues long. Between the trimmed V and J ends, which lost 6 bases and 8 bases, there was a span of 23 bases.